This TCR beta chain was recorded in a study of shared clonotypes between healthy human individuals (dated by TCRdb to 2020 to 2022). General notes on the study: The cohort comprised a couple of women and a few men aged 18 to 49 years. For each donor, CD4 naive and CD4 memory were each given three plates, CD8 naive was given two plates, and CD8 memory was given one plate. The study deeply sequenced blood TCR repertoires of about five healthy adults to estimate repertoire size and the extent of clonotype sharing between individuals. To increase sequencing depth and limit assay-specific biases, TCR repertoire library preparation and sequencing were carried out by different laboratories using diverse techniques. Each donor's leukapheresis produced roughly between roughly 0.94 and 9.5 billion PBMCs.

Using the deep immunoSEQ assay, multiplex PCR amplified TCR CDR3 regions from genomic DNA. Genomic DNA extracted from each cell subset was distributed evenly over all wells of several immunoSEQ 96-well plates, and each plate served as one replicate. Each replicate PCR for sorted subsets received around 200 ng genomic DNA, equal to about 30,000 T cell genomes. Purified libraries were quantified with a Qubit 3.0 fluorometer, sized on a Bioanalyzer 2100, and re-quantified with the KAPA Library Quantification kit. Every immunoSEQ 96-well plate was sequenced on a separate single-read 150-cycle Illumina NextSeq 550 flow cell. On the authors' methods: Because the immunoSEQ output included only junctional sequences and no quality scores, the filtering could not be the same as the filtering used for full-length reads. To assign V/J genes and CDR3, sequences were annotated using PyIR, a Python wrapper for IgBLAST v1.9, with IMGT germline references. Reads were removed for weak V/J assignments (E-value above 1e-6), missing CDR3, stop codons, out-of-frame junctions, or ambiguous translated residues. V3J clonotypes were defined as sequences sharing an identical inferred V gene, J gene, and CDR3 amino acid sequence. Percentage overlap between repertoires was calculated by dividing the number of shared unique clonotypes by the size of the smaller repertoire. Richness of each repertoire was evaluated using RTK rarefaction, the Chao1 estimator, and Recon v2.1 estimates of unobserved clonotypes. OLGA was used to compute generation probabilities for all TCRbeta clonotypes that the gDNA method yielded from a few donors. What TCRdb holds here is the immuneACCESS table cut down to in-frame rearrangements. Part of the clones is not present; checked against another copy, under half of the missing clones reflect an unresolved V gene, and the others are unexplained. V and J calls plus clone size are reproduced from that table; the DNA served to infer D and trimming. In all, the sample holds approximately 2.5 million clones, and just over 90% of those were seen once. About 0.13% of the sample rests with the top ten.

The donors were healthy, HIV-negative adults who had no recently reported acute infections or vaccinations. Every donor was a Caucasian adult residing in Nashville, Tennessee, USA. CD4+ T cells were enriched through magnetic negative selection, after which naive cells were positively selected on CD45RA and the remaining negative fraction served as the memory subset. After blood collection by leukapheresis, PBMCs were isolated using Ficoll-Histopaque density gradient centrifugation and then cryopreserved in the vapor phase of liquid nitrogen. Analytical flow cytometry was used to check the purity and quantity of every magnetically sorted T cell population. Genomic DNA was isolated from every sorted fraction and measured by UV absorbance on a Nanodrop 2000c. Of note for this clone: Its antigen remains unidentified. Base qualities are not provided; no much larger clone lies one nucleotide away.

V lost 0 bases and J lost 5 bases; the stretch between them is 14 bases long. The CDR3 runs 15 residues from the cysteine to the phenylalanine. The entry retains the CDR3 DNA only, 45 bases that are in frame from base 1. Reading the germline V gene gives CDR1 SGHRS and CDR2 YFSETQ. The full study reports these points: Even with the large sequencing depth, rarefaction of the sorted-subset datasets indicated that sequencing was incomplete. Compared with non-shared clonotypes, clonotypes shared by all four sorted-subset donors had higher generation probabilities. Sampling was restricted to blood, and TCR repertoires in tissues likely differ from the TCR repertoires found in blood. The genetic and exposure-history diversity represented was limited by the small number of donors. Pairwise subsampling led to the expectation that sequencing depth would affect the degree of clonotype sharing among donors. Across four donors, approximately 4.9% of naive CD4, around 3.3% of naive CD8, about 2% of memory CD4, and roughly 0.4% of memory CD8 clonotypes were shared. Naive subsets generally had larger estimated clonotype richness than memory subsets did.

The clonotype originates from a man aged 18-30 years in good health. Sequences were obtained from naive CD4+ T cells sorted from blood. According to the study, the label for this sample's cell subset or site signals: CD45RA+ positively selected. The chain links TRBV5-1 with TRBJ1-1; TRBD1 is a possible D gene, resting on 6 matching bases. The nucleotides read TGCGCCAGCAGCTTGGAATATGGGGGGCGAACTGAAGCTTTCTTT. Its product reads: CASSLEYGGRTEAFF.